These 27 T cell receptor beta chains were all obtained from the same sample, sequenced in a study of shared clonotypes between healthy human individuals. Clones were read by immunoSEQ multiplex PCR, and TCRdb kept only the in-frame ones, dropping some. The data contain roughly 1 million clones, around 82% of them singletons. The sequencing input was memory CD4+ T cells from PBMCs. Subset in this sample: CD45RA-negative fraction. All receptors come from a man aged 18 to 30 in good health. Some clones in this sample may be carry-over from other donors' samples.

This chain links TRBV28 with TRBJ1-2; 7 nucleotides line up with TRBD1. CDR1 is MDHEN and CDR2 is SYDVKM in the germline V gene. The CDR3 is 15 amino acids. V lost 5 bases and J lost 0; bases outside the gene matches: 6. CDR3 protein: CASSRDRATNYGYTF. CDR3 coding DNA: TGTGCCAGCAGTCGCGACAGGGCCACTAACTATGGCTACACCTTC.

The chain couples TRBV18 to TRBJ2-3; a weak D match, TRBD2 (6 bases). The CDR3 is 15 amino acids. CDR1 and CDR2 (germline): KGHSH, LQKENI. Trimming shortened V by 2 bases and J by 0 bases, and 9 bases separated the two germline ends. The CDR3 reads CASSPTSISTDTQYF. CDR3 in DNA: TGTGCCAGCTCACCAACTAGCATTAGCACAGATACGCAGTATTTT.

This chain links TRBV18 with TRBJ1-1; tentative D call: TRBD1 (6 bases). V was trimmed by 4 bases and J by 1 base, leaving 10 bases between them. The CDR3 extends over 14 amino acids. Germline V gene lookup returns CDR1 KGHSH and CDR2 LQKENI. CDR3 in amino acids: CASSRGHTNTEAFF. For the CDR3, the DNA is TGTGCCAGCTCACGGGGACATACGAACACTGAAGCTTTCTTT.

The CDR3 DNA sequence: TGTGCCAGCAGCTTGGGACTAGCGGGTTTGACCGGGGAGCTGTTTTTT. Translation gives CASSLGLAGLTGELFF. V gene TRBV11-2 combines with J gene TRBJ2-2; 12 bases align to TRBD2. The CDR3 extends over 16 amino acids. Unmatched junction bases numbered 4, after V lost 3 bases and J lost 5 bases. From germline, CDR1 is SGHAT and CDR2 FQNNGV.

The chain uses TRBV6-6 and TRBJ2-3; 11 bases line up with TRBD1. The germline V gene has CDR1 MNHNY and CDR2 SVGAGI (reference sequence). This CDR3 has 14 residues. Losses at the gene ends were 5 bases for V and 6 bases for J; bases not matched to a gene: 4. CDR3 in amino acids: CASSRGQGADTQYF. DNA for the CDR3: TGTGCCAGCAGTCGTGGACAGGGGGCGGATACGCAGTATTTT.

This clone was counted only a few times. CDR3 region: CASSKGNRGGGELFF. CDR3 sequence (DNA): TGTGCCAGCAGTAAAGGAAACAGGGGGGGCGGGGAGCTGTTTTTT. The rearrangement uses TRBV6-6 and TRBJ2-2; D is perhaps TRBD1 (8 bases). The CDR3 has 15 amino acids. V was clipped by 5 bases and J by 7 bases, with 17 bases between them. The V gene's germline CDR1 is MNHNY and CDR2 SVGAGI (reference sequence).

This clone has more than one count but fewer than ten. CDR3 protein: CASSFQGGGNTEAFF. The CDR3 DNA follows: TGTGCCAGCAGCTTCCAGGGAGGGGGAAACACTGAAGCTTTCTTT. V usage is TRBV7-2 and J usage is TRBJ1-1, with TRBD1 as a possible D gene (6 bases). With 3 bases removed from V and 2 bases from J, the gap between germline ends came to 13 bases. CDR1 is SGHTA, CDR2 FQGNSA, per germline. This CDR3 comprises 15 residues. Supplemented by reference TRBV7-2 and TRBJ1-1, the full variable domain reads GAGVSQSPSNKVTEKGKDVELRCDPISGHTALYWYRQSLGQGLEFLIYFQGNSAPDKSGLPSDRFSAERTGGSVSTLTIQRTQQEDSAVYLCASSFQGGGNTEAFFGQGTRLTVV.

This rearrangement joins TRBV19 to TRBJ1-2; D is possibly TRBD1 (5 bases). V was clipped by 6 bases and J by 3 bases, with 11 bases between them. Germline CDR1 reads LNHDA; CDR2 reads SQIVND (reference sequence). The CDR3 length is 13 residues. CDR3 protein: CASSFRGDYGYTF. The CDR3 nucleotides read TGTGCCAGTAGCTTCCGGGGGGACTATGGCTACACCTTC.

The gene calls are TRBV28 and TRBJ2-1, with 10 bases identical to TRBD2. Germline V gene lookup returns CDR1 MDHEN and CDR2 SYDVKM. This CDR3 region has 15 residues. The V segment lost 4 bases and the J segment 7 bases; nucleotides outside the gene matches: 7. The CDR3 sequence is CASSSAGGGVNEQFF. The DNA for the CDR3 is TGTGCCAGCAGTTCAGCGGGAGGGGGAGTAAATGAGCAGTTCTTC. The full variable domain, with the rest looked up from reference TRBV28 and TRBJ2-1, is DVKVTQSSRYLVKRTGEKVFLECVQDMDHENMFWYRQDPGLGLRLIYFSYDVKMKEKGDIPEGYSVSREKKERFSLILESASTNQTSMYLCASSSAGGGVNEQFFGPGTRLTVL.

On this clone itself: The same CDR3 is also encoded by other DNA sequences in this sample. V and J are TRBV7-2 and TRBJ1-5; D is unresolved. Germline CDR1 and CDR2: SGHTA and FQGNSA. The CDR3 runs 13 residues. V lost 2 bases and J lost 1, with 3 bases in between. CDR3 residues: CASSLSSNQPQHF. The CDR3 coding sequence is TGTGCCAGCAGCTTAAGCAGCAATCAGCCCCAGCATTTT.

This chain links TRBV5-5 with TRBJ2-1; D remains unclear. Germline CDR1 and CDR2: SGHKS and YYEKEE (reference sequence). The CDR3 spans 12 residues. The ends were cut back, 0 bases at V and 9 bases at J, with 7 bases in the middle. CDR3 region: CASSLETPEQFF. The CDR3 DNA follows: TGTGCCAGCAGCTTGGAGACACCTGAGCAGTTCTTC.

The V and J genes are TRBV5-3 and TRBJ2-5; D is undetermined. TRBV5-3 falls under the ORF class, with uncertain function. CDR3 length equals 17 residues. The germline V and J ends were trimmed by 0 bases and 2 bases, with 17 bases remaining between them. CDR3 protein: CARSLAGPRHRQETQYF. In nucleotides, the CDR3 is TGTGCCAGAAGCTTGGCCGGTCCGAGACATCGGCAAGAGACCCAGTACTTC.

A few counts support this clone. This rearrangement joins TRBV19 to TRBJ2-7; 7 nucleotides align to TRBD1. CDR3 size: 14 residues. Germline lookup yields CDR1 LNHDA and CDR2 SQIVND (reference sequence). Unmatched junction bases numbered 10, after V lost 4 bases and J lost 7 bases. CDR3 in amino acids: CASSKDSGRGEQYF. CDR3 sequence (DNA): TGTGCCAGTAGTAAGGACAGTGGCAGGGGGGAGCAGTACTTC.

The chain employs TRBV4-1 and TRBJ2-5; possibly TRBD2 for D (5 bases). CDR1 is MGHRA, CDR2 YSYEKL, per germline. Trimming removed 1 base at V and 9 bases at J, with 12 bases between. The CDR3 has 13 amino acids. In DNA, the CDR3 is TGCGCCAGCAGCCAAGGAATCCAGGAGGCCCAGTACTTC. This gives the protein CASSQGIQEAQYF.

As to this clone: The sample carries other DNA sequences with the same CDR3. The chain couples TRBV9 to TRBJ1-3, with a weak D call TRBD1 (6 bases). The CDR3 contains 15 residues. Between the trimmed V and J ends, which lost 3 bases and 4 bases, there was a span of 14 bases. The germline V gene encodes CDR1 SGDLS and CDR2 YYNGEE. Written as DNA, the CDR3 is TGTGCCAGCAGCGCCCTAGGGGGTTCAGGAAACACCATATATTTT. It is translated as CASSALGGSGNTIYF.

The chain employs TRBV29-1 and TRBJ2-1, with D possibly called TRBD1 or TRBD2 (6 bases each). The germline CDR1 and CDR2 sequences are SQVTM and ANQGSEA. The CDR3 consists of 13 residues. V was clipped by 7 bases and J by 6 bases, with 16 bases between them. The CDR3 sequence is CSARGGDTNEQFF. DNA of the CDR3: TGCAGCGCCCGAGGCGGGGACACCAATGAGCAGTTCTTC.

The rearrangement uses TRBV5-6 and TRBJ2-1; 13 positions agree with TRBD2. CDR1 SGHDT and CDR2 YYEEEE come from the germline V gene. Unmatched junction bases numbered 5, after V lost 2 bases and J lost 9 bases. The CDR3 covers 15 residues. Written as DNA, the CDR3 is TGTGCCAGCAGCTTACTAGCGGGAGGGCCCGGTGAGCAGTTCTTC. This sequence encodes CASSLLAGGPGEQFF.

The chain has TRBV10-3 and TRBJ1-4; 10 nucleotides align to TRBD1. The CDR3 spans 14 residues. CDR1 ENHRY and CDR2 SYGVKD come from the germline V gene. Trimming removed 4 bases from V and 8 bases from J; junction bases left unmatched: 4. This CDR3 is CAISVGQGGEKLFF. Written as DNA, the CDR3 is TGTGCCATCAGTGTCGGACAGGGGGGAGAAAAACTGTTTTTT.

The rearrangement uses TRBV30 and TRBJ1-1; D ambiguous. Trimming pared 3 bases from V and 5 bases from J, leaving 7 bases between. The CDR3 is made up of 11 amino acids. CDR1 GTSNPN and CDR2 SVGIG come from the germline V gene (reference sequence). CDR3 in DNA: TGTGCCTGGAGGGCAAGGACTGAAGCTTTCTTT. Translating gives CAWRARTEAFF.

The gene calls are TRBV10-1 and TRBJ2-1, with TRBD1 matching over 11 bases. Germline V gene sequence: CDR1 WNHNN, CDR2 SYGVQD (reference sequence). V trimming: 0 bases; J trimming: 9 bases; junction bases outside the gene matches: 7. CDR3 length equals 16 residues. The CDR3 here is CASSESSGTGGGEQFF. CDR3 DNA sequence: TGCGCCAGCAGTGAGTCATCCGGGACAGGGGGGGGTGAGCAGTTCTTC.

The chain links TRBV14 to TRBJ2-3, with D perhaps TRBD2 (5 bases). The germline CDR1 and CDR2 sequences are SGHDN and FVKESK. V was clipped by 6 bases and J by 8 bases, with 12 bases between them. The CDR3 covers 12 residues. CDR3 region: CASSSAGATQYF. CDR3 DNA sequence: TGTGCCAGCAGTAGCGCTGGTGCTACGCAGTATTTT.

The CDR3 loop is CASSIQGTTSPKPYEQYF. CDR3 bases: TGTGCCAGTAGTATCCAAGGGACTACCTCACCAAAACCCTACGAGCAGTACTTC. The J gene is TRBJ2-7, the V gene TRBV19; 7 nucleotides line up with TRBD2. The CDR3 loop spans 18 amino acids. The V gene's germline CDR1 is LNHDA and CDR2 SQIVND (reference sequence). V shed 3 bases and J 2 bases; nucleotides not matched to a gene: 16. Combining the CDR3 with reference TRBV19 and TRBJ2-7 gives the whole variable domain DGGITQSPKYLFRKEGQNVTLSCEQNLNHDAMYWYRQDPGQGLRLIYYSQIVNDFQKGDIAEGYSVSREKKESFPLTVTSAQKNPTAFYLCASSIQGTTSPKPYEQYFGPGTRLTVT.

On this clone: Other nucleotide sequences in the sample specify the same CDR3. The CDR3: CASSLAGDQETQYF. The CDR3 DNA sequence: TGCGCCAGCAGCTTAGCGGGAGACCAAGAGACCCAGTACTTC. The chain joins TRBV5-1 to TRBJ2-5; 8 bases map to TRBD2. Germline CDR1 reads SGHRS; CDR2 reads YFSETQ. The V gene end was trimmed by 2 bases and the J gene end by 0 bases; junction bases not matched to a gene: 0. The CDR3 consists of 14 residues.

A few counts support this clone. V gene TRBV6-5 combines with J gene TRBJ1-2; D is possibly TRBD1 (6 bases). There are 13 residues in the CDR3. Germline V gives CDR1 MNHEY, CDR2 SVGAGI. Trimming removed 6 bases from V and 3 bases from J, with 11 bases in between. CDR3 sequence (DNA): TGTGCCAGCAGGTCTCAGGGGTACTATGGCTACACCTTC. Its protein is CASRSQGYYGYTF.

The genes are TRBV5-1 and TRBJ2-7; D may match TRBD1 or TRBD2 (5 bases each). V was cut by 1 base and J by 6 bases, with 17 bases left in between. Germline CDR1 is SGHRS and CDR2 is YFSETQ. The CDR3 runs to 15 residues. CDR3 sequence reads: CASSLQGPPGSEQYF. The CDR3, as DNA: TGCGCCAGCAGCTTGCAAGGTCCCCCAGGGAGCGAGCAGTACTTC. The full variable domain, in which reference TRBV5-1 and TRBJ2-7 provide the parts outside the CDR3, is KAGVTQTPRYLIKTRGQQVTLSCSPISGHRSVSWYQQTPGQGLQFLFEYFSETQRNKGNFPGRFSGRQFSNSRSEMNVSTLELGDSALYLCASSLQGPPGSEQYFGPGTRLTVT.

This clone has just a few counts. The J gene is TRBJ2-1, the V gene TRBV7-2, with 7 positions matching TRBD2. J gave up 5 bases and V 5 bases, and 12 bases lay outside the gene matches. The CDR3 runs to 16 residues. Germline lookup yields CDR1 SGHTA and CDR2 FQGNSA. The CDR3 nucleotides are TGTGCCAGCAGCCCTGTGGTAGGAGCGGGACACAATGAGCAGTTCTTC. It encodes CASSPVVGAGHNEQFF.

V and J are TRBV28 and TRBJ2-7; 9 bases line up with TRBD2. Germline CDR1 and CDR2: MDHEN and SYDVKM. This CDR3 region has 14 residues. The ends lost 8 bases at V and 2 bases at J; junction bases unmatched: 7. The CDR3 DNA sequence: TGTGCCAGCGGGGGGGTAGCGGGAGCCTACGAGCAGTACTTC. Translated: CASGGVAGAYEQYF.